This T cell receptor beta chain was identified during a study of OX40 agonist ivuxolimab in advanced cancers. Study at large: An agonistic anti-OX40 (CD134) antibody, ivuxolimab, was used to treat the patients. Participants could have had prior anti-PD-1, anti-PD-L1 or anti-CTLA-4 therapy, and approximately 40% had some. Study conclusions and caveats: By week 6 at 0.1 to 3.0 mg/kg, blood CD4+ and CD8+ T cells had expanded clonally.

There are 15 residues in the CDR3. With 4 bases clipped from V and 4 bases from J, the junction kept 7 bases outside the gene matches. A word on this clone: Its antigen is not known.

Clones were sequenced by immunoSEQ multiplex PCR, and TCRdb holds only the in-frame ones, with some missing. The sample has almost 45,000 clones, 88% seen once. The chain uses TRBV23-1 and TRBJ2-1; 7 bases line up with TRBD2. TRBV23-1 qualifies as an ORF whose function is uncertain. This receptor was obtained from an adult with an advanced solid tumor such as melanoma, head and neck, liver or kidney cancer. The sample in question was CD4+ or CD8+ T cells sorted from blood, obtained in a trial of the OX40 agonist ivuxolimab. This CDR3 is CASSPRGDLYNEQFF. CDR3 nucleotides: TGCGCCAGCAGTCCTCGGGGGGATTTATACAATGAGCAGTTCTTC.